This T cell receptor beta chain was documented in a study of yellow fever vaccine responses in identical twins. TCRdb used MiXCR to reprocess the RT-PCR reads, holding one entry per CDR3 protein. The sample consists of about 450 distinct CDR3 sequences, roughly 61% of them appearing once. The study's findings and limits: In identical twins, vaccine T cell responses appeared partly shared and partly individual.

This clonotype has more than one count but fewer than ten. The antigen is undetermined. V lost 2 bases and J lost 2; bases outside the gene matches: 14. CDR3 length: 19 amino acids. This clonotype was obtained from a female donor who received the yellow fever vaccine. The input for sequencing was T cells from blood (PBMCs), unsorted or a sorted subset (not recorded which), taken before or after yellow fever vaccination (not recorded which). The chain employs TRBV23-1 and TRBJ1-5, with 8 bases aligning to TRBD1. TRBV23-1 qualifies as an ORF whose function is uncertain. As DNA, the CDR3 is TGCGCCAGCAGTCAACGAGAACAGGGGGGACCGTTGGGCAATCAGCCCCAGCATTTT. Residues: CASSQREQGGPLGNQPQHF.